These T cell receptor beta chains were read from a single sample in a study of cytomegalovirus exposure and HLA in healthy donors. Repertoires were generated with immunoSEQ multiplex PCR, while TCRdb's copy carries only in-frame clones and drops some. The repertoire has about 200,000 clones, 70% of them found once; the top ten carry 2% to 3%. The sequenced sample was PBMCs. These receptors were taken from a middle-aged man in good health and CMV-seropositive. Each CDR3 is given with its conserved first and last residue. The order of the fields is J gene, D gene, V gene, clone size, CDR3 length, CDR3 DNA, CDR3 protein. A D gene is named only where the DNA matches it firmly. Expanded clones get a size class; other rows say once, few or many, or leave the size out.

J: TRBJ1-1
D: NA
V: TRBV11-2
size: NA
length: 12
DNA: TGTGCCAGCAGACGACTAAACACTGAAGCTTTCTTT
CDR3: CASRRLNTEAFF

J: TRBJ2-5
D: NA
V: TRBV6-1
size: few
length: 14
DNA: TGTGCCAGCAGTGGGCGGGGCAACCAAGAGACCCAGTACTTC
CDR3: CASSGRGNQETQYF

J: TRBJ2-3
D: TRBD2
V: TRBV19
size: NA
length: 19
DNA: TGTGCCAGTAGCACCATCCTAGCGGGGGGTAGTGGCTTCACAGATACGCAGTATTTT
CDR3: CASSTILAGGSGFTDTQYF

J: TRBJ2-7
D: TRBD2
V: TRBV27
size: NA
length: 16
DNA: TGTGCCAGCAGTTCCTACGGGGGGGTGGGCAGCTACGAGCAGTACTTC
CDR3: CASSSYGGVGSYEQYF

J: TRBJ2-5
D: NA
V: TRBV6-1
size: NA
length: 14
DNA: TGTGCCAGCAGTGAAGCGGGCTTCCAAGAGACCCAGTACTTC
CDR3: CASSEAGFQETQYF

J: TRBJ2-6
D: NA
V: TRBV19
size: NA
length: 15
DNA: TGTGCCAGTAGTCCCGGGGGCTCTGGGGCCAACGTCCTGACTTTC
CDR3: CASSPGGSGANVLTF

J: TRBJ1-4
D: NA
V: TRBV15
size: NA
length: 13
DNA: TGTGCCACCAGAAGGGGAAGAGGTGAAAAACTGTTTTTT
CDR3: CATRRGRGEKLFF

J: TRBJ1-6
D: NA
V: TRBV28
size: NA
length: 15
DNA: TGTGCCAGCAGCCAAACAGACAGGTCTGATTCACCCCTCCACTTT
CDR3: CASSQTDRSDSPLHF

J: TRBJ2-3
D: TRBD2
V: TRBV13
size: NA
length: 16
DNA: TGTGCCAGCAGCTTCATAGCGGGGGGAACCACAGATACGCAGTATTTT
CDR3: CASSFIAGGTTDTQYF

J: TRBJ1-4
D: TRBD1
V: TRBV5-1
size: NA
length: 18
DNA: TGCGCCAGCAGCTCTGTCCTCAGGGGGCGTCAGGACAATGAAAAACTGTTTTTT
CDR3: CASSSVLRGRQDNEKLFF

J: TRBJ2-3
D: NA
V: TRBV9
size: NA
length: 14
DNA: TGTGCCAGCAGCGTAGACAAAGGCACAGATACGCAGTATTTT
CDR3: CASSVDKGTDTQYF

J: TRBJ2-5
D: TRBD2
V: TRBV5-1
size: few
length: 17
DNA: TGCGCCAGCAGCCCCGGACTAGCGGGGCCACCGGAGGAGACCCAGTACTTC
CDR3: CASSPGLAGPPEETQYF

J: TRBJ2-7
D: NA
V: TRBV5-4
size: NA
length: 14
DNA: TGTGCCAGCAGCTTGATGCAGGGTCCCTACGAGCAGTACTTC
CDR3: CASSLMQGPYEQYF

J: TRBJ2-1
D: TRBD1
V: TRBV5-1
size: NA
length: 15
DNA: TGCGCCAGCAGCTTGGAGGGGGCACGCTACAATGAGCAGTTCTTC
CDR3: CASSLEGARYNEQFF

J: TRBJ2-1
D: NA
V: TRBV10-1
size: few
length: 14
DNA: TGCGCCAGCAGTGGTTCCAGGTCAAACAATGAGCAGTTCTTC
CDR3: CASSGSRSNNEQFF

J: TRBJ2-2
D: TRBD1
V: TRBV27
size: once
length: 19
DNA: TGTGCCAGCAGTAGAGACCCCCGTTGGACAGGGGGCGGAACCGGGGAGCTGTTTTTT
CDR3: CASSRDPRWTGGGTGELFF

J: TRBJ1-4
D: TRBD1
V: TRBV25-1
size: NA
length: 15
DNA: TGTGCCAGCAGTGAATCCGACAGGGCTCGGGAAAAACTGTTTTTT
CDR3: CASSESDRAREKLFF

J: TRBJ2-1
D: TRBD1
V: TRBV11-3
size: NA
length: 14
DNA: TGTGCCAGCAGCACAGGGGGCTCCTACAATGAGCAGTTCTTC
CDR3: CASSTGGSYNEQFF

J: TRBJ1-6
D: NA
V: TRBV7-2
size: once
length: 17
DNA: TGTGCCAGCAGCTCCAACAGGGCAAGGGGTTCTAATTCACCCCTCCACTTT
CDR3: CASSSNRARGSNSPLHF

J: TRBJ2-5
D: NA
V: TRBV5-1
size: NA
length: 15
DNA: TGCGCCAGCAGTTTTATCGACAGCCTGGGAGAGACCCAGTACTTC
CDR3: CASSFIDSLGETQYF

J: TRBJ2-7
D: NA
V: TRBV30
size: NA
length: 15
DNA: TGTGCCTGGAGTGTACAGACAGATCACTCCTACGAGCAGTACTTC
CDR3: CAWSVQTDHSYEQYF

J: TRBJ2-1
D: TRBD1
V: TRBV15
size: NA
length: 16
DNA: TGTGCCACCAGCAGGGACAGGGCGAGCTCCTACAATGAGCAGTTCTTC
CDR3: CATSRDRASSYNEQFF

J: TRBJ1-2
D: TRBD1
V: TRBV23-1
size: once
length: 14
DNA: TGCGCCAGCGGGCGGACAGGGGGCAGCTATGGCTACACCTTC
CDR3: CASGRTGGSYGYTF

J: TRBJ2-1
D: NA
V: TRBV6-4
size: NA
length: 16
DNA: TGTGCCAGCAGTGACTCGATCCTAGCTGGTAGGAATGAGCAGTTCTTC
CDR3: CASSDSILAGRNEQFF

J: TRBJ2-1
D: NA
V: TRBV28
size: NA
length: 15
DNA: TGTGCCAGCAGCCCCCCGGGCAGGGCCTACAATGAGCAGTTCTTC
CDR3: CASSPPGRAYNEQFF

J: TRBJ1-6
D: NA
V: TRBV19
size: NA
length: 15
DNA: TGTGCCAGTAGTCCTGGACTGGAGGGTAATTCACCCCTCCACTTT
CDR3: CASSPGLEGNSPLHF

J: TRBJ1-5
D: NA
V: TRBV5-1
size: few
length: 13
DNA: TGCGCCAGCAGCTTTGACGGGAATCAGCCCCAGCATTTT
CDR3: CASSFDGNQPQHF

J: TRBJ1-2
D: NA
V: TRBV5-1
size: NA
length: 15
DNA: TGCGCCAGCAGCCCGTTTCTGGACTCTAACTATGGCTACACCTTC
CDR3: CASSPFLDSNYGYTF

J: TRBJ2-1
D: NA
V: TRBV14
size: NA
length: 15
DNA: TGTGCCAGCAGCCAAGTCTCCGTTTTACCGATGGGGCTGGTCTTC
CDR3: CASSQVSVLPMGLVF

J: TRBJ2-3
D: TRBD1
V: TRBV7-2
size: NA
length: 15
DNA: TGTGCCAGCAGCTTCCTCGGGACAGGGGCCGATACGCAGTATTTT
CDR3: CASSFLGTGADTQYF

J: TRBJ1-5
D: NA
V: TRBV6-5
size: few
length: 14
DNA: TGTGCCAGCAGTTACCGGGATATCAATCAGCCCCAGCATTTT
CDR3: CASSYRDINQPQHF

J: TRBJ2-5
D: NA
V: TRBV7-2
size: NA
length: 14
DNA: TGTGCCAGCAGCTGGAACAGGGCTCAAGAGACCCAGTACTTC
CDR3: CASSWNRAQETQYF

J: TRBJ1-3
D: TRBD1
V: TRBV4-1
size: NA
length: 17
DNA: TGCGCCAGCAGCCGACAGGGATTGATCTTGTCTGGAAACACCATATATTTT
CDR3: CASSRQGLILSGNTIYF

J: TRBJ1-1
D: NA
V: TRBV28
size: NA
length: 14
DNA: TGTGCCAGCAGTTTACCCGGTCGGAACACTGAAGCTTTCTTT
CDR3: CASSLPGRNTEAFF

J: TRBJ2-7
D: NA
V: TRBV4-3
size: NA
length: 15
DNA: TGCGCCAGCAGCCATAGCCTCCCGGGGGACTACGAGCAGTACTTC
CDR3: CASSHSLPGDYEQYF

J: TRBJ2-3
D: TRBD2
V: TRBV27
size: NA
length: 13
DNA: TGTGCCACTACTAGCGGTGGCACAGATACGCAGTATTTT
CDR3: CATTSGGTDTQYF

J: TRBJ1-5
D: NA
V: TRBV5-5
size: NA
length: 16
DNA: TGTGCCAGCAGCGTTGGACTGGGACTGAAAAATCAGCCCCAGCATTTT
CDR3: CASSVGLGLKNQPQHF

J: TRBJ1-2
D: NA
V: TRBV7-9
size: NA
length: 12
DNA: TGTTCCAGCAGCTTAGACCAGGGGGGCTACACCTTC
CDR3: CSSSLDQGGYTF

J: TRBJ2-7
D: TRBD1
V: TRBV5-1
size: NA
length: 12
DNA: TGCGCCAGCAGCGGGACAGGGGACGAGCAGTACTTC
CDR3: CASSGTGDEQYF

J: TRBJ2-5
D: NA
V: TRBV5-1
size: NA
length: 14
DNA: TGCGCCAGCAGCTTGTCAGGGAACCAAGAGACCCAGTACTTC
CDR3: CASSLSGNQETQYF

J: TRBJ2-7
D: TRBD1
V: TRBV13
size: NA
length: 14
DNA: TGTGCCAGCAGCTCACGGGACAGGGTTCACGAGCAGTACTTC
CDR3: CASSSRDRVHEQYF

J: TRBJ2-5
D: NA
V: TRBV27
size: NA
length: 11
DNA: TGTGCCAGCAGTTTCCGGGAGACCCAGTACTTC
CDR3: CASSFRETQYF

J: TRBJ1-4
D: TRBD1
V: TRBV5-1
size: few
length: 15
DNA: TGCGCCAGCAGCTACGGACAGGGCAATAATGAAAAACTGTTTTTT
CDR3: CASSYGQGNNEKLFF

J: TRBJ1-2
D: TRBD1
V: TRBV28
size: NA
length: 15
DNA: TGTGCCAGCAGTCCGCACACCCAGGGGGTCTATGGCTACACCTTC
CDR3: CASSPHTQGVYGYTF

J: TRBJ2-4
D: NA
V: TRBV4-1
size: NA
length: 17
DNA: TGCGCCAGCAGCCCCCTACCCCCCGGGGTACGGGGAAACATTCAGTACTTC
CDR3: CASSPLPPGVRGNIQYF

J: TRBJ2-3
D: NA
V: TRBV12-5
size: NA
length: 14
DNA: TGTGCTAGTGGGACGGGAGATTCCACAGATATGCAGTATTTT
CDR3: CASGTGDSTDMQYF

J: TRBJ2-3
D: NA
V: TRBV5-1
size: NA
length: 11
DNA: TGCGCCAGCAGCTCCGAGGGGGCGCAGTATTTT
CDR3: CASSSEGAQYF